The source of this T cell receptor (beta chain) is a study of blood T cell repertoires in COVID-19. This clone came up once. Libraries were prepared by immunoSEQ multiplex PCR; TCRdb keeps only in-frame clonotypes and omits some of them. The table lists just over 650,000 clones, just under 90% of them singletons, with roughly 0.25% in the top ten. With 2 bases clipped from V and 5 bases from J, the junction kept 7 bases outside the gene matches. This CDR3 is 15 amino acids long. CDR1 and CDR2 from the germline V gene are MNHEY and SMNVEV (reference sequence). The sequence came from a woman aged 18-30 years with acute or convalescent COVID-19. The chain recombines TRBV27 with TRBJ2-5; 8 positions match TRBD2. The source material was peripheral blood. CDR3 DNA sequence: TGTGCCAGCAGTTTAGCGGGGGGCAGTTGGGAGACCCAGTACTTC. Translating gives CASSLAGGSWETQYF.